This T cell receptor (beta chain) came from a study of OX40 agonist ivuxolimab in advanced cancers. Assay used: immunoSEQ multiplex PCR; TCRdb lists only in-frame clones, some missing. In the table there are around 82,000 clones, roughly 89% of which are singletons. The sample in question was CD4+ or CD8+ T cells sorted from blood, obtained in a trial of the OX40 agonist ivuxolimab. This TCR came from an adult with an advanced solid tumor such as melanoma, head and neck, liver or kidney cancer.

The CDR3: CASSSIRDRGLVEQFF. The CDR3 DNA sequence: TGTGCCAGTAGTAGTATCCGGGACAGGGGCTTGGTTGAGCAGTTCTTC. V gene TRBV19 combines with J gene TRBJ2-1; 10 positions match TRBD1. CDR1 and CDR2 (germline): LNHDA, SQIVND (reference sequence). There are 16 residues in the CDR3. After removal of 4 bases from V and 9 bases from J, the junction contained 12 bases not matched to a gene.